Included here is one T cell receptor beta chain sequence, with context. This clone was seen once. Its antigen is still unknown. No much larger clone exists at a distance of one base, and base qualities are not known. The data were taken from a study of T cell changes during pregnancy in multiple sclerosis (dated by TCRdb to between 2019 and 2020). About the study as a whole: In women with multiple sclerosis, the researchers looked at how the T cell repertoire shifted as pregnancy progressed.

Library prep was done by the immunoSEQ multiplex PCR assay. TCRdb provides this immuneACCESS table in a form limited to in-frame rearrangements. Some clones are lacking; in checked studies, under half of them reflect an unresolved V gene, and why the rest are absent is not known. In all, the sample holds 66,000 or so clones, and roughly nine tenths of those were seen once. The leading ten clones occupy 5.3% of the sample. The CDR3 runs 12 residues from the cysteine to the phenylalanine. Just CDR3 DNA is preserved here, 36 bases in frame from base 1. CDR1 and CDR2 are read off the germline V gene as SQVTM and ANQGSEA. V is reduced by 4 bases and J by 12 bases, leaving a spacing of 15 bases between them.

Rearrangement joined TRBV29-1 to TRBJ1-4; 5 matching bases give a weak D call of TRBD1. This sequence was found in a female donor with multiple sclerosis, enrolled in a pregnancy study. This specimen was CD8+ T cells from peripheral blood mononuclear cells, taken before pregnancy. Here is the DNA: TGCAGCGTTGTATCGGGACTCTCAGAACTGTTTTTT. Its protein is CSVVSGLSELFF.